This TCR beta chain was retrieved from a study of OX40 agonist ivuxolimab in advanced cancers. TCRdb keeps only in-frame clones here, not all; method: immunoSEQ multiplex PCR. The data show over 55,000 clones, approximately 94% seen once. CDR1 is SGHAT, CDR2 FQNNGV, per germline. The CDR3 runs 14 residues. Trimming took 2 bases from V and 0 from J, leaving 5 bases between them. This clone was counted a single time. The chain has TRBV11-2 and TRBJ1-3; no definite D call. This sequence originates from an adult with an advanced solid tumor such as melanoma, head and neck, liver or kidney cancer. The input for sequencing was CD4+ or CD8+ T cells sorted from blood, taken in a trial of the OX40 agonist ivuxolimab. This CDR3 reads CASSLSDSGNTIYF. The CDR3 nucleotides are TGTGCCAGCAGCTTAAGCGACTCTGGAAACACCATATATTTT.